What follows is one T cell receptor beta chain and its context. No antigen is known for it. There are no base qualities to consult, and no much larger clone falls within one base. This entry belongs to a study of CD8 T cells in ankylosing spondylitis (dated by TCRdb to 2015 to 2018). Study-wide context: The study set out to find disease-linked TCR variants by profiling T cell receptor beta repertoires in ankylosing spondylitis patients and healthy donors. In total, the full study cohort was made up of about 99 healthy donors and 25 or so ankylosing spondylitis patients. Samples of peripheral blood were taken, and for ankylosing spondylitis patients, synovial fluid was collected as well. Here is what the overall study found, with its caveats: Significant enrichment of the disease-linked clones was reported in matched synovial fluid samples from ankylosing spondylitis patients. Blood from ankylosing spondylitis patients appeared to be characterized by a TCR beta motif made up of several highly homologous amino acid variants. Some TCR beta motif variants had previously been reported in synovial fluid and blood of reactive arthritis patients, which suggested common disease-initiation mechanisms. The disease-linked clones had a CD8+ phenotype and were found at relatively low frequencies in peripheral blood.

Clipping removes 7 bases from V and 8 bases from J, with 8 as the unmatched junction base count. Sequences SGHTA (CDR1) and FQGNSA (CDR2) are obtained from the germline V gene. The CDR3 sequence holds 13 residues, the cysteine and phenylalanine included. Only CDR3 DNA is held: 39 bases, read in frame from base 1. Synovial fluid samples and blood samples obtained from the same ankylosing spondylitis patients were matched. Sequencer: Illumina HiSeq 2500. Quantitative 5'-RACE with molecular barcodes was used to prepare TCR beta libraries. The authors' pipeline ran thus. To identify disease-linked TCR variants, a new computational method was used, one built on a probabilistic model of VDJ rearrangement. In TCRdb, the public reads were trimmed at Q25 with fastp and aligned with MiXCR, with productive beta chains retained. Each CDR3 protein appears once, grouped with its most common genes and DNA. These V and J calls originate from TCRdb's pipeline instead of the authors' own analysis. The sample contains some 37,000 distinct CDR3 sequences, approximately 9.9% of them found a single time. Clones ranked in the top ten supply 20% to 25% of the sample.

Sequencing input: synovial fluid, either unsorted or a sorted T cell fraction (not recorded which). The clonotype originates from a male donor with ankylosing spondylitis. The chain is assembled from TRBV7-2 and TRBJ2-4; TRBD1 aligns with 7 central bases. The DNA reads TGTGCCAGCACGGGGAACAGGGGCTACATTCAGTACTTC. It translates as CASTGNRGYIQYF.